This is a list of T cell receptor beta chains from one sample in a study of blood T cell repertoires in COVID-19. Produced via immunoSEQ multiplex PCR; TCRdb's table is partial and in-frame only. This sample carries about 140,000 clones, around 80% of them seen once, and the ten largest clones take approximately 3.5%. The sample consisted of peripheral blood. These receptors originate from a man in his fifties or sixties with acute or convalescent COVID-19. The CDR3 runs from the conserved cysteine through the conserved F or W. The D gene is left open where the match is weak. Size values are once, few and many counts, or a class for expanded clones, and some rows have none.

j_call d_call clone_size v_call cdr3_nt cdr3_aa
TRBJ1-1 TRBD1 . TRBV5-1 TGCGCCAGCCGGGTACAGGGGGCCACGAACACTGAAGCTTTCTTT CASRVQGATNTEAFF
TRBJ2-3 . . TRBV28 TGTGCCAGCAGTTCCGACTCTCAGAGCACAGATACGCAGTATTTT CASSSDSQSTDTQYF
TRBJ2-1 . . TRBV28 TGTGCCAGCAGTCTAGGGACAGAGCAGTTCTTC CASSLGTEQFF
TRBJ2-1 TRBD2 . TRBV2 TGTGCCAGCAGTGACCTCAGCCCGGGACTAGGCGGTGAGCAGTTCTTC CASSDLSPGLGGEQFF
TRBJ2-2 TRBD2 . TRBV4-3 TGCGCCAGCAGCCGCACTAGCGCGGACACCGGGGAGCTGTTTTTT CASSRTSADTGELFF
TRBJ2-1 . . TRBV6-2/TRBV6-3 TGTGCCAGCAGCCAGACTAGGAGTGAGCAGTTCTTC CASSQTRSEQFF
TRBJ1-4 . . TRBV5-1 TGCGCCAGCAGCCATCTGGGGGGACCTAATGAAAAACTGTTTTTT CASSHLGGPNEKLFF
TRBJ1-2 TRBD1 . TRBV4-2 TGTGCCAGCAGCCAACTCCCCGAGGACAGGGGGAGAGGCTACACCTTC CASSQLPEDRGRGYTF
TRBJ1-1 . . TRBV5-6 TGTGCCAGCAGCTTACGGACCCGCGGGACTGAAGCTTTCTTT CASSLRTRGTEAFF
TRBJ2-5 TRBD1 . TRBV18 TGTGCCAGCTCACGACAGGGGGTACGGGAGACCCAGTACTTC CASSRQGVRETQYF
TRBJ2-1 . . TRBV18 TGTGCCAGCTCACCGGAGACAGGGAGGAATGAGCAGTTCTTC CASSPETGRNEQFF
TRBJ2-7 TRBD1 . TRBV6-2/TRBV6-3 TGTGCCAGCAGTTACCCCGGGACAGCCGCCTACGAGCAGTACTTC CASSYPGTAAYEQYF
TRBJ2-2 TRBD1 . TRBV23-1 TGCGCCAGCGAAACCGGGACAGGGGGGGTTCTCACCGGCACCGGGGAGCTGTTTTTT CASETGTGGVLTGTGELFF
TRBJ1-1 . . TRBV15 TGTGCCACCAGCAGAGGTGGCCGGCGAGGAGGAAACCCTGAAGCTTTCTTT CATSRGGRRGGNPEAFF
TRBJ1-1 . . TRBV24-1 TGTGCCACCCGGGAGGGGGTAAGAACTGAAGCTTTCTTT CATREGVRTEAFF
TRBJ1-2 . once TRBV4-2 TGTGCCAGCAGCCAAGGGAGGATCGCTGGCACAAATGGCTACACCTTC CASSQGRIAGTNGYTF
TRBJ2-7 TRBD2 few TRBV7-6 TGTGCCAGCAGCTTAGGGTCTAGCGGGACCGACGAGCAGTACTTC CASSLGSSGTDEQYF
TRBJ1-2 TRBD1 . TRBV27 TGTGCCAGCAGACGTCCGGGACAGGGGGACTATGGCTACACCTTC CASRRPGQGDYGYTF
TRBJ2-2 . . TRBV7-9 TGTGCCAGCAGCTTAGGGGGCGGAAACACCGGGGAGCTGTTTTTT CASSLGGGNTGELFF
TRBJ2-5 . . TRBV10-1 TGCGCCAGCAGTACAGCACAAGAGACCCAGTACTTC CASSTAQETQYF
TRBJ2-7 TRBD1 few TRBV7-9 TGTGCCAGCAGTTTCGGACAGGGGCTCTCCTACGAGCAGTACTTC CASSFGQGLSYEQYF
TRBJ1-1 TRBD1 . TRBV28 TGTGCCAGCAGCCCCGGGACAGGGGTTGGTTTAAGGAACACTGAAGCTTTCTTT CASSPGTGVGLRNTEAFF
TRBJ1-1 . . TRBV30 TGTGCCTGGAGTGCCACGCGTGGGCAGAACACTGAAGCTTTCTTT CAWSATRGQNTEAFF
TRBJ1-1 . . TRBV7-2 TGTGCCAGCAGCCTGTGGGGTGTTCCGGGGGTCATGAACACTGAAGCTTTCTTT CASSLWGVPGVMNTEAFF
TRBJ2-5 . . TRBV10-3 TGTGCCAGCTCGAGGGACTTCCAAGAGACCCAGTACTTC CASSRDFQETQYF
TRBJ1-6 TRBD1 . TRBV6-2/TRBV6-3 TGTGCCAGCAGTTACACAGGGGGTAATTCACCCCTCCACTTT CASSYTGGNSPLHF
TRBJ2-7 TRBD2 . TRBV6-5 TGTGCCAGCAGTTACTCGGTAGCGGGCAACTCCTACGAGCAGTACTTC CASSYSVAGNSYEQYF
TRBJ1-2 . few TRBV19 TGTGCCAGTAGAGGGACACCTGCCCAGGGTGGCTACACCTTC CASRGTPAQGGYTF
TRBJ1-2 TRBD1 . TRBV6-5 TGTGCCAGCACCCTAGGAGGACAGGGCTATGGCTACACCTTC CASTLGGQGYGYTF
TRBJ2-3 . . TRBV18 TGTGCCAGCTCACTCCAGGGTGACGCAGATACGCAGTATTTT CASSLQGDADTQYF
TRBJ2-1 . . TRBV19 TGTGCCAGTAGTATGAGGGATTTCTCCTACAATGAGCAGTTCTTC CASSMRDFSYNEQFF
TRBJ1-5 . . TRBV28 TGTGCCAGCAGTCCACCGACGGACTATCAGCCCCAGCATTTT CASSPPTDYQPQHF
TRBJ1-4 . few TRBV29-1 TGCAGCGTCTCAGGACAGAGGAATGAAAAACTGTTTTTT CSVSGQRNEKLFF
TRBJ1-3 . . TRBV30 TGTGCCTGGAGTAATACCCGCGTCAGGCACTCTGGAAACACCATATATTTT CAWSNTRVRHSGNTIYF
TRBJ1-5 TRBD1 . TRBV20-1 TGCAGTGCCAGTCCGCCGACAGGGGGCTGGGATCAGCCCCAGCATTTT CSASPPTGGWDQPQHF
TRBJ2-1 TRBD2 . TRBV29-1 TGCAGCGTTGATAGCGGGAGTATCTTCTTC CSVDSGSIFF
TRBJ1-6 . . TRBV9 TGTGCCAGCAGCGTTGATCCCGGGGGGGATAATTCACCCCTCCACTTT CASSVDPGGDNSPLHF
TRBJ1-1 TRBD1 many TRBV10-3 TGTGCCATCACTGCATCGGGGACAGGGCCGCCTGAAGCTTTCTTT CAITASGTGPPEAFF
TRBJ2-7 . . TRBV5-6 TGTGCCAGCAGACGACAAACCTACGAGCAGTACTTC CASRRQTYEQYF
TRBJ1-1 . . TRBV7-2 TGTGCCAGCAGCTTCGAACCAGGGGTCAGGACTGAAGCTTTCTTT CASSFEPGVRTEAFF